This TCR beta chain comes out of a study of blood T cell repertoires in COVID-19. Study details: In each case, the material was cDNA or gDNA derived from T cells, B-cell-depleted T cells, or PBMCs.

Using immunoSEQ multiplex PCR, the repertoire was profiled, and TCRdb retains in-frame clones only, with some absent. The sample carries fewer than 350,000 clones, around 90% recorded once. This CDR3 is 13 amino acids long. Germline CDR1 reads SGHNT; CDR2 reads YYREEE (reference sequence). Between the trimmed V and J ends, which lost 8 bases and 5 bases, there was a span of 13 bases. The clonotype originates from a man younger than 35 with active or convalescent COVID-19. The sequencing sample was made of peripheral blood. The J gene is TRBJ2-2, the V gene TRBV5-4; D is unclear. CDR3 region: CASSLGLTGELFF. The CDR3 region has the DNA TGTGCCAGTAGCCTAGGATTAACCGGGGAGCTGTTTTTT.